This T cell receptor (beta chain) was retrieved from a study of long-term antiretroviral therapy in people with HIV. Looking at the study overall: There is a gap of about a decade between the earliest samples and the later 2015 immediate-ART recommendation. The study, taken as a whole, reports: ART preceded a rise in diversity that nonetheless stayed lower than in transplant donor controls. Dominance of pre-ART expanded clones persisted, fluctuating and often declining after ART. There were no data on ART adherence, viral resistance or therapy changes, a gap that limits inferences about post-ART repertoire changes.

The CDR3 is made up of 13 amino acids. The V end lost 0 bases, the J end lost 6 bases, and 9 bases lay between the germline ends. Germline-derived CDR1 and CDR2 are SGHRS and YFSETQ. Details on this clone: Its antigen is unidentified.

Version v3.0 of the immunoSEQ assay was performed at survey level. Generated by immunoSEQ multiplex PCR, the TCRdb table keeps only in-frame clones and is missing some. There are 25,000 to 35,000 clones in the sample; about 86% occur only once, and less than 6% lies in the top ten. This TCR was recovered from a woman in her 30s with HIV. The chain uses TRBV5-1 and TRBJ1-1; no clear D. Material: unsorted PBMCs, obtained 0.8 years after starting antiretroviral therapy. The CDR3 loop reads CASSLGAAAEAFF. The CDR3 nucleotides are TGCGCCAGCAGCTTGGGGGCGGCGGCTGAAGCTTTCTTT.